This TCR beta chain originates from a study of post-analysis software for immune sequencing data. There are a few counts of this clonotype. No antigen is known for it. CDR1 and CDR2 from the germline V gene are WNHNN and SYGVQD (reference sequence). V shed 3 bases and J shed 6 bases, with 6 bases lying between them. The CDR3 consists of 12 residues. Prepared TCR beta cDNA libraries contained unique molecular identifiers. It was from roughly 1.1 to 9.2 million T cells that some 500,000 cDNA molecules came. MiXCR was run by TCRdb on the PCR reads, yielding one entry per CDR3 protein. The repertoire holds hundreds of thousands of distinct CDR3 sequences, with approximately 60% as singletons. Findings and caveats of the study: For normalized Chao1 diversity, multiple sclerosis patients scored significantly lower than controls did. Samples prepared in the same batch strongly co-clustered by F measure. Patients had higher frequencies than controls of four to six TRBV segments, including TRBV5-6, TRBV5-1 and TRBV20-1.

The receptor comes from a girl aged 2-15 years with multiple sclerosis. The chain uses TRBV10-1 and TRBJ2-1; D unclear. The sample consisted of blood. In nucleotides, the CDR3 is TGCGCCAGCAGTGATCGCTCCAATGAGCAGTTCTTC. This gives the protein CASSDRSNEQFF.